These 22 T cell receptor beta chains originate from one sample sequenced in a study of shared clonotypes between healthy human individuals. Assay used: immunoSEQ multiplex PCR; TCRdb lists only in-frame clones, some missing. The table includes around 940,000 clones, about three quarters detected once. Specimen: memory CD4+ T cells sorted from blood. The subset denotes: CD45RA-negative fraction. The source is a man younger than 35 in good health.

The chain combines TRBV4-3 with TRBJ2-7; the D is unclear. The V gene lost 3 bases and the J gene lost 1 base, with 13 bases spanning the gap. CDR3 length: 15 residues. CDR1 LGHNA and CDR2 YSLEER come from the germline V gene. Here the CDR3 DNA reads TGCGCCAGCAGCCAGGGCCTCAGTGGATCCTACGAGCAGTACTTC. This encodes CASSQGLSGSYEQYF.

The chain couples TRBV11-2 to TRBJ2-1; the match to TRBD1 covers 8 bases. Germline trimming cut 5 bases from V and 0 bases from J; bases unmatched to any gene: 6. The CDR3 is made up of 16 amino acids. Germline V lookup: CDR1 SGHAT, CDR2 FQNNGV. The CDR3 region is CASSPDRANSYNEQFF. The CDR3 DNA is TGTGCCAGCAGCCCGGACAGGGCAAACTCCTACAATGAGCAGTTCTTC.

This chain uses TRBV28 with TRBJ1-2, with TRBD1 identical over 8 bases. Germline V lookup: CDR1 MDHEN, CDR2 SYDVKM. The length of the CDR3 is 15 residues. V was pared by 7 bases and J by 4 bases, with 11 bases of the junction left unmatched. CDR3 region: CASTHPGQGAYGYTF. In DNA form, the CDR3 reads TGTGCCAGCACACATCCGGGGCAGGGGGCCTATGGCTACACCTTC.

The genes are TRBV7-9 and TRBJ1-1, with D possibly matching TRBD1 (6 bases). V was trimmed by 2 bases and J by 1 base, leaving 11 bases between them. The germline gives CDR1 SEHNR, CDR2 FQNEAQ (reference sequence). The CDR3 sequence is 15 residues long. CDR3 coding DNA: TGTGCCAGCAGCTTACGACTGGACAGGAACACTGAAGCTTTCTTT. Translated, it gives CASSLRLDRNTEAFF.

The chain joins TRBV7-2 to TRBJ2-1; 10 bases agree with TRBD1. The CDR3 extends over 15 amino acids. Germline V lookup: CDR1 SGHTA, CDR2 FQGNSA. The J segment lost 6 bases and the V segment lost 3 bases, leaving 5 bases of the junction unmatched. Here the CDR3 DNA reads TGTGCCAGCAGCTTGCCGGACAGGGGGGTCAATGAGCAGTTCTTC. This codes for CASSLPDRGVNEQFF.

The sample holds a few counts of this clone. The chain joins TRBV6-1 to TRBJ2-7; D gene unclear. V was shortened by 4 bases and J by 7 bases, with 17 bases between the two germline ends. The CDR3 loop spans 14 amino acids. Per the germline V gene, CDR1 is MNHNS and CDR2 is SASEGT. CDR3 residues: CASSGDVPYLEQYF. CDR3 DNA sequence: TGTGCCAGCAGTGGGGATGTCCCCTACCTGGAGCAGTACTTC.

This chain connects TRBV6-5 to TRBJ1-1; no clear D gene. Germline CDR1 and CDR2: MNHEY and SVGAGI. V lost 0 bases and J 10 bases, leaving 12 bases between the germline ends. The CDR3 totals 13 residues. CDR3 coding DNA: TGTGCCAGCAGTTACTCGACGGAGAGCGGAGCTTTCTTT. This translates into CASSYSTESGAFF.

The genes are TRBV5-1 and TRBJ2-7; no definite D call. This CDR3 has 14 residues. Deletions cut 1 base from V and 3 bases from J, with 11 bases between. The germline V gene has CDR1 SGHRS and CDR2 YFSETQ. CDR3 nucleotides: TGCGCCAGCAGCTTGACATCTCCGGACTACGAGCAGTACTTC. Its translation is CASSLTSPDYEQYF. Combining the CDR3 with reference TRBV5-1 and TRBJ2-7 gives the whole variable domain KAGVTQTPRYLIKTRGQQVTLSCSPISGHRSVSWYQQTPGQGLQFLFEYFSETQRNKGNFPGRFSGRQFSNSRSEMNVSTLELGDSALYLCASSLTSPDYEQYFGPGTRLTVT.

Details on this clone: Different DNA sequences within this sample yield the same CDR3. V usage is TRBV7-2 and J usage is TRBJ2-7; D not resolved. Germline assignment: CDR1 SGHTA and CDR2 FQGNSA. Trimming stripped 5 bases from V and 0 bases from J, with 5 bases between. This CDR3 spans 12 amino acids. CDR3 nucleotide sequence: TGTGCCAGCAGCCTCCGCTCCTACGAGCAGTACTTC. Its protein is CASSLRSYEQYF.

This chain uses TRBV30 with TRBJ1-4; D may be TRBD1 (6 bases). The V gene lost 0 bases and the J gene lost 8 bases, with 16 bases spanning the gap. The CDR3 covers 15 residues. The V gene's germline CDR1 is GTSNPN and CDR2 SVGIG (reference sequence). This CDR3 is CAWSVRAGAGEKLFF. CDR3 nucleotides: TGTGCCTGGAGTGTACGAGCGGGGGCAGGAGAAAAACTGTTTTTT.

In the case of this clone: This sample also contains other DNA sequences that code for the same CDR3. The J gene is TRBJ2-7, the V gene TRBV20-1; the D is unclear. The CDR3 is made up of 11 amino acids. With 1 base removed from V and 6 bases from J, the gap between germline ends came to 7 bases. Per germline, CDR1 DFQATT and CDR2 SNEGSKA (reference sequence). CDR3 sequence: CSARGVGEQYF. CDR3 DNA sequence: TGCAGTGCTAGAGGAGTAGGCGAGCAGTACTTC.

The CDR3 region has the DNA TGTGCCAGCAGCAATGGAGGCCGGGACACAGATACGCAGTATTTT. Its protein product is CASSNGGRDTDTQYF. V gene TRBV7-2 combines with J gene TRBJ2-3; D is possibly TRBD2 (5 bases). The V end lost 5 bases, the J end lost 2 bases, and 14 bases lay between the germline ends. In germline, CDR1 is SGHTA, CDR2 FQGNSA. The CDR3 runs 15 residues.

The chain couples TRBV6-5 to TRBJ1-5; D is possibly TRBD1 (5 bases). In germline, CDR1 is MNHEY, CDR2 SVGAGI. The V end was cut by 2 bases, the J end by 4 bases, with 15 bases between. The CDR3 runs to 16 residues. In nucleotides, the CDR3 is TGTGCCAGCAGTTACCTTCCAGACAGCAAGAATCAGCCCCAGCATTTT. It translates to CASSYLPDSKNQPQHF.

To note about this clone: The sample holds other DNA sequences that translate to the same CDR3. The chain recombines TRBV5-1 with TRBJ2-7, with D maybe TRBD1 (5 bases). In germline, CDR1 is SGHRS, CDR2 YFSETQ. The CDR3 has 13 residues. Trimming took 3 bases from V and 1 from J, leaving 8 bases between them. CDR3 nucleotides: TGCGCCAGCAGCTCTGGGGCATCCTACGAGCAGTACTTC. Protein sequence: CASSSGASYEQYF. The whole variable domain, remainder taken from reference TRBV5-1 and TRBJ2-7, is KAGVTQTPRYLIKTRGQQVTLSCSPISGHRSVSWYQQTPGQGLQFLFEYFSETQRNKGNFPGRFSGRQFSNSRSEMNVSTLELGDSALYLCASSSGASYEQYFGPGTRLTVT.

This chain joins TRBV19 and TRBJ1-2, with D perhaps matching TRBD1 (5 bases). CDR1 is LNHDA and CDR2 is SQIVND in the germline V gene (reference sequence). Trimming removed 3 bases from V and 7 bases from J, with 12 bases in between. The CDR3 totals 13 residues. CDR3 sequence (DNA): TGTGCCAGTAGTATTCTCGGGGCGCCTGGCTACACCTTC. This gives the protein CASSILGAPGYTF.

This chain links TRBV2 with TRBJ2-7; D perhaps matches TRBD2 (5 bases). CDR3 size: 12 residues. The V gene lost 10 bases and the J gene lost 7 bases, with 17 bases spanning the gap. Germline lookup yields CDR1 SNHLY and CDR2 FYNNEI. This CDR3 is CAIGGTSLEQYF. In DNA, the CDR3 is TGTGCCATCGGAGGCACAAGCTTGGAGCAGTACTTC.

The V call is TRBV6-1, the J call TRBJ2-3; D is undetermined. Germline V gene lookup returns CDR1 MNHNS and CDR2 SASEGT. The CDR3 is made up of 14 amino acids. The germline V and J ends were trimmed by 1 base and 2 bases, with 7 bases remaining between them. The DNA of the CDR3 is TGTGCCAGCAGTGAAGTTCAGTCCACAGATACGCAGTATTTT. As protein: CASSEVQSTDTQYF.

This clone occurred a few times. The chain is built from TRBV5-1 and TRBJ1-2, with D unclear. The CDR3 totals 16 residues. Germline CDR1 reads SGHRS; CDR2 reads YFSETQ. V dropped 3 bases and J dropped 4 bases, with 19 bases sitting between them. CDR3 residues: CASSSNNPAGGYGYTF. CDR3 nucleotide sequence: TGCGCCAGCAGCTCCAACAACCCCGCAGGCGGCTATGGCTACACCTTC.

This chain uses TRBV27 with TRBJ2-2; TRBD2 matches 9 bases. CDR1 and CDR2 from the germline V gene are MNHEY and SMNVEV (reference sequence). This CDR3 has 15 residues. V shed 0 bases and J 5 bases; nucleotides not matched to a gene: 1. The CDR3 DNA follows: TGTGCCAGCAGTTTATCGCGGGGGGGTACCGGGGAGCTGTTTTTT. This sequence encodes CASSLSRGGTGELFF.

This sequence joins TRBV30 and TRBJ2-5; 10 positions match TRBD1. The J segment lost 5 bases and the V segment lost 5 bases, leaving 8 bases of the junction unmatched. In germline, CDR1 is GTSNPN, CDR2 SVGIG (reference sequence). The CDR3 has 14 residues. This chain's CDR3 is CAWRGTGASETQYF. In DNA form, the CDR3 reads TGTGCCTGGCGCGGGACAGGGGCGTCGGAGACCCAGTACTTC.

This clone was found once. Other DNA sequences in the same sample also yield this CDR3. This chain links TRBV5-1 with TRBJ2-7; tentatively, D is TRBD1 (7 bases). Germline CDR1 is SGHRS and CDR2 is YFSETQ. The V end lost 0 bases, the J end lost 4 bases, and 14 bases lay between the germline ends. The CDR3 runs to 15 residues. In DNA form, the CDR3 reads TGCGCCAGCAGCTTGGTTGCAGGGGGAGGTTACGAGCAGTACTTC. Protein product: CASSLVAGGGYEQYF.

The chain combines TRBV6-6 with TRBJ2-1, with 7 bases lining up with TRBD2. Germline lookup yields CDR1 MNHNY and CDR2 SVGAGI (reference sequence). V shed 5 bases and J 2 bases; nucleotides not matched to a gene: 6. CDR3 size: 15 residues. The CDR3 spells CASSKLASTYNEQFF. As DNA, the CDR3 is TGTGCCAGCAGTAAACTAGCGTCAACCTACAATGAGCAGTTCTTC.